These 7 T cell receptor beta chains were all obtained from the same sample, sequenced in a study of T cell responses to AZD1222 COVID-19 vaccine. Profiled with immunoSEQ multiplex PCR; TCRdb holds only in-frame clones, not every one. The data hold almost 70,000 clones, with 70% to 90% observed a single time. The sample here was peripheral blood, taken 28 days after the second AZD1222 dose. The origin of the receptors is an adult who received the AZD1222 COVID-19 vaccine.

This rearrangement joins TRBV12-5 to TRBJ2-2, with TRBD1 as a possible D gene (5 bases). Trimming removed 4 bases at V and 3 bases at J, with 9 bases between. This CDR3 comprises 14 residues. Germline V gene data show CDR1 as LGHNT and CDR2 as FRNRAP. The CDR3 is CASGSQVDTGELFF. The CDR3 nucleotides read TGTGCTAGTGGTTCACAGGTTGACACCGGGGAGCTGTTTTTT.

The chain couples TRBV5-6 to TRBJ2-3; 11 positions match TRBD2. CDR3 size: 15 residues. Germline V CDR1 and CDR2: SGHDT, YYEEEE. J gave up 4 bases and V 4 bases, and 5 bases lay outside the gene matches. Here the CDR3 reads CASSALLAGADTQYF. The DNA of the CDR3 is TGTGCCAGCAGCGCGCTACTAGCGGGAGCAGATACGCAGTATTTT.

The rearrangement joins TRBV2 to TRBJ1-2, with unresolved D. The germline gives CDR1 SNHLY, CDR2 FYNNEI. This CDR3 is 11 amino acids long. V was clipped by 7 bases and J by 2 bases, with 5 bases between them. CDR3 sequence (DNA): TGTGCCAGCAAAGCAAACTATGGCTACACCTTC. It is translated as CASKANYGYTF.

The chain uses TRBV7-2 and TRBJ2-1, with TRBD2 matching 7 bases. Germline-derived CDR1 and CDR2 are SGHTA and FQGNSA. After removal of 0 bases from V and 8 bases from J, the junction contained 4 bases not matched to a gene. The CDR3 contains 14 residues. The CDR3 region has the DNA TGTGCCAGCAGCTTAGCGGGAGGGCCATATGAGCAGTTCTTC. This codes for CASSLAGGPYEQFF.

This clone appeared a single time. The chain has TRBV5-6 and TRBJ1-1, with D hard to call. V was clipped by 0 bases and J by 3 bases, with 15 bases between them. Germline V lookup: CDR1 SGHDT, CDR2 YYEEEE. The CDR3 length is 16 residues. CDR3 protein: CASSLELEREYTEAFF. The CDR3 DNA is TGTGCCAGCAGCTTGGAGCTAGAGCGTGAGTACACTGAAGCTTTCTTT.

This chain connects TRBV2 to TRBJ2-7; weak D call: TRBD2 (7 bases). The CDR3 runs to 14 residues. Germline-derived CDR1 and CDR2 are SNHLY and FYNNEI. With 8 bases removed from V and 4 bases from J, the gap between germline ends came to 18 bases. CDR3 sequence: CASRGGGGSYEQYF. The DNA for the CDR3 is TGTGCCAGCCGAGGGGGGGGAGGTTCGTACGAGCAGTACTTC.

This chain joins TRBV5-6 and TRBJ1-4, with a tentative D call TRBD1 (6 bases). CDR1 is SGHDT and CDR2 is YYEEEE in the germline V gene. CDR3 length equals 15 residues. The V and J ends lost 2 bases and 3 bases respectively, with 11 bases between them. CDR3 in amino acids: CASSLTRGANEKLFF. DNA for the CDR3: TGTGCCAGCAGCTTAACCAGGGGAGCTAATGAAAAACTGTTTTTT.